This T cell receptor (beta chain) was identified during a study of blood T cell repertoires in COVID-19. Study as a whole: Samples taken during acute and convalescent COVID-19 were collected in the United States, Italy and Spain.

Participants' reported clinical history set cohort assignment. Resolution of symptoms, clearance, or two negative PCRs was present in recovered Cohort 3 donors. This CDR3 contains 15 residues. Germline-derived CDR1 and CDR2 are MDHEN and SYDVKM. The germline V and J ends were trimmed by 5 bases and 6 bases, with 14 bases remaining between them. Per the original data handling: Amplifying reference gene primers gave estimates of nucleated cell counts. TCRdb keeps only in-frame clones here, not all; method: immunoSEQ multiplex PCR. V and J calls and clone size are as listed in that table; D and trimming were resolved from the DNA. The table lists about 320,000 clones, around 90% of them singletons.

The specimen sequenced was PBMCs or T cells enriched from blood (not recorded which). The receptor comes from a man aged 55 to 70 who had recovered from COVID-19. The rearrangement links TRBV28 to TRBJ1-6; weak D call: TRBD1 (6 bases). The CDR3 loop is CASSPGQIINSPLHF. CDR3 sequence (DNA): TGTGCCAGCAGTCCCGGACAGATTATTAATTCACCCCTCCACTTT.